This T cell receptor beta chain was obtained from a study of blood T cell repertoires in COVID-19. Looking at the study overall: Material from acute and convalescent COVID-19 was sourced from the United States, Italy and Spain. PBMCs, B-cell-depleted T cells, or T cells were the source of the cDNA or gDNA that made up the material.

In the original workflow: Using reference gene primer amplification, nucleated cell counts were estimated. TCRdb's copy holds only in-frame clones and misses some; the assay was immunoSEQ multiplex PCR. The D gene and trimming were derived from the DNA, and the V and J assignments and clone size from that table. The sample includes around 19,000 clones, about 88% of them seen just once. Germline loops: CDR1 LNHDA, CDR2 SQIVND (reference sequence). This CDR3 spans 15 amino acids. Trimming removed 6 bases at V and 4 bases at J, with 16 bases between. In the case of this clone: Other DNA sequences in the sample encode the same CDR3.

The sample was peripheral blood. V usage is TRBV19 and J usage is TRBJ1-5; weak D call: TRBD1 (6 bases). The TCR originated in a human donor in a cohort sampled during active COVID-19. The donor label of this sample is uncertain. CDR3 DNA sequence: TGTGCCAGTAGCAGCGGGGGGGCGGGGAATCAGCCCCAGCATTTT. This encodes CASSSGGAGNQPQHF.